These 32 T cell receptor beta chains came from one sample sequenced in a study of CD4 T cells in relation to SARS-CoV-2 and coronaviruses. Their recognized antigens are unknown. Unexposed donor CD4+ T cells date from about 2011-2018, before the COVID-19 pandemic. CD4+ T cells were isolated from the cells after 10 days of culture. Sequenced by immunoSEQ multiplex PCR; TCRdb stores in-frame clones only, minus some. The data hold around 12,000 clones, with around 73% observed a single time. Material for sequencing was CD4+ T cells from PBMCs, cultured in vitro. These receptors were taken from a human donor in good health.

This clone was seen a single time. V usage is TRBV7-2 and J usage is TRBJ1-2; 9 bases match TRBD1. The V gene end was trimmed by 7 bases and the J gene end by 4 bases; junction bases not matched to a gene: 7. Germline V CDR1 and CDR2: SGHTA, FQGNSA. The CDR3 is made up of 14 amino acids. Here the CDR3 reads CASTLLGQGYGYTF. The DNA for the CDR3 is TGTGCCAGCACCCTCCTGGGACAGGGCTATGGCTACACCTTC.

CDR3 DNA: TGTGCCAGCAGTTTTGGACAGGGTCCTCTCACTGAAGCTTTCTTT. Protein: CASSFGQGPLTEAFF. The chain combines TRBV27 with TRBJ1-1; 8 positions agree with TRBD1. V gave up 3 bases and J gave up 4 bases; unmatched junction bases: 7. CDR3 size: 15 residues. Germline V gives CDR1 MNHEY, CDR2 SMNVEV (reference sequence).

The gene calls are TRBV4-1 and TRBJ2-3; TRBD2 is a possible D gene (6 bases). The CDR3 contains 13 residues. Per germline, CDR1 MGHRA and CDR2 YSYEKL. V was shortened by 6 bases and J by 4 bases, with 11 bases between the two germline ends. The CDR3 here is CASSFREPDTQYF. The DNA of the CDR3 is TGCGCCAGCAGTTTTCGGGAGCCAGATACGCAGTATTTT.

The rearrangement joins TRBV11-2 to TRBJ1-5; D is unclear. In germline, CDR1 is SGHAT, CDR2 FQNNGV. Deletions cut 10 bases from V and 2 bases from J, with 12 bases between. The length of the CDR3 is 13 residues. The CDR3 DNA reads TGTGCCAACAATTTCCAGGGCAATCAGCCCCAGCATTTT. It codes for CANNFQGNQPQHF.

This CDR3 reads CASSTGTGGSGGYEQYF. CDR3 in DNA: TGTGCCAGCAGCACCGGGACAGGGGGTTCGGGAGGTTACGAGCAGTACTTC. This rearrangement joins TRBV5-5 to TRBJ2-7, with 11 bases matching TRBD1. Unmatched junction bases numbered 13, after V lost 4 bases and J lost 4 bases. CDR3 length equals 17 residues. Germline CDR1 reads SGHKS; CDR2 reads YYEKEE (reference sequence).

V is TRBV4-2 and J is TRBJ2-2; 8 nucleotides align to TRBD2. Germline V gene sequence: CDR1 LGHNA, CDR2 YNFKEQ. CDR3 length equals 16 residues. With V trimmed by 0 bases and J by 5 bases, 5 bases remained unmatched. The CDR3 region has the DNA TGTGCCAGCAGCCAAGAGTCGGGAGGGGGGACCGGGGAGCTGTTTTTT. Translated: CASSQESGGGTGELFF.

The chain couples TRBV6-6 to TRBJ1-4; D is undetermined. The germline CDR1 and CDR2 sequences are MNHNY and SVGAGI (reference sequence). The CDR3 runs to 12 residues. V was pared by 2 bases and J by 11 bases, with 9 bases between. In DNA, the CDR3 is TGTGCCAGCAGTTACCCCTTTAGGAAACTGTTTTTT. Residues: CASSYPFRKLFF.

The chain joins TRBV28 to TRBJ1-2; a weak D match, TRBD1 (6 bases). The V end lost 5 bases, the J end lost 3 bases, and 19 bases lay between the germline ends. This CDR3 is built from 16 residues. Germline CDR1 reads MDHEN; CDR2 reads SYDVKM. DNA of the CDR3: TGTGCCAGCAGTCAAGGCGGGGCAGGGGAGGACTATGGCTACACCTTC. This gives the protein CASSQGGAGEDYGYTF.

The V gene is TRBV6-2 or TRBV6-3, the J gene TRBJ2-7; a possible D gene is TRBD1 (5 bases). Trimming took off 6 bases at V and 2 bases at J, with 11 bases between the two ends. Per germline, CDR1 MNHEY and CDR2 SVGEGT. The CDR3 runs to 13 residues. CDR3 coding DNA: TGTGCCAGCAGCATACAGGTTCCCTACGAGCAGTACTTC. It yields the protein CASSIQVPYEQYF.

The rearrangement links TRBV6-5 to TRBJ1-1; perhaps TRBD1 as D (5 bases). V was shortened by 6 bases and J by 5 bases, with 13 bases between the two germline ends. This CDR3 has 13 residues. Germline-derived CDR1 and CDR2 are MNHEY and SVGAGI. CDR3 protein: CASRPSGWTEAFF. In DNA form, the CDR3 reads TGTGCCAGCAGGCCCTCAGGGTGGACTGAAGCTTTCTTT.

This clone has only a few counts. The J gene is TRBJ1-4, the V gene TRBV4-2; D is possibly TRBD1 (6 bases). Trimming cost V 0 bases and J 6 bases, with 11 bases left between them. This CDR3 spans 15 amino acids. Germline CDR1 and CDR2: LGHNA and YNFKEQ. In DNA form, the CDR3 reads TGTGCCAGCAGCCAAGATCAAGGGGGGCATGAAAAACTGTTTTTT. Protein: CASSQDQGGHEKLFF.

This sequence joins TRBV20-1 and TRBJ2-7; a possible D gene is TRBD2 (6 bases). Deletions cut 3 bases from V and 4 bases from J, with 7 bases between. The CDR3 covers 11 residues. Germline lookup yields CDR1 DFQATT and CDR2 SNEGSKA (reference sequence). The CDR3 here is CSASRGYEQYF. In DNA, the CDR3 is TGCAGTGCTAGCCGGGGGTACGAGCAGTACTTC.

The chain is built from TRBV19 and TRBJ1-5; no clear D. V was shortened by 6 bases and J by 6 bases, with 18 bases between the two germline ends. CDR1 and CDR2 (germline): LNHDA, SQIVND (reference sequence). This CDR3 has 15 residues. This CDR3 reads CASRHRGSLLQPQHF. The CDR3 coding sequence is TGTGCCAGTAGACATAGAGGGTCTTTACTTCAGCCCCAGCATTTT.

The chain is built from TRBV5-6 and TRBJ2-1; 7 bases fit TRBD1. The CDR3 has 14 amino acids. The J segment lost 4 bases and the V segment lost 7 bases, leaving 8 bases of the junction unmatched. Germline V lookup: CDR1 SGHDT, CDR2 YYEEEE. DNA for the CDR3: TGTGCCAGCCGTACAGGGGCGAAGTACAATGAGCAGTTCTTC. It encodes CASRTGAKYNEQFF.

The rearrangement joins TRBV28 to TRBJ2-3, with 11 bases matching TRBD2. This CDR3 has 15 residues. Germline-derived CDR1 and CDR2 are MDHEN and SYDVKM. Trimming took 8 bases from V and 3 from J; bases not matched to a gene: 7. CDR3 amino acids: CASSIAGGGTDTQYF. The CDR3 DNA follows: TGTGCCAGCTCTATAGCGGGAGGGGGGACAGATACGCAGTATTTT.

The chain joins TRBV30 to TRBJ1-1; D is ambiguous. The CDR3 loop spans 14 amino acids. With 2 bases removed from V and 2 bases from J, the gap between germline ends came to 12 bases. Per the germline V gene, CDR1 is GTSNPN and CDR2 is SVGIG (reference sequence). CDR3 nucleotides: TGTGCCTGGAGTATAGAGCCGGCAAACACTGAAGCTTTCTTT. Translated, it gives CAWSIEPANTEAFF.

V and J are TRBV19 and TRBJ2-1, with TRBD2 identical over 8 bases. Germline V gene lookup returns CDR1 LNHDA and CDR2 SQIVND (reference sequence). There are 13 residues in the CDR3. The V gene end was trimmed by 3 bases and the J gene end by 14 bases; junction bases not matched to a gene: 9. CDR3 loop: CASSMNGRGLEFF. Here the CDR3 DNA reads TGTGCCAGTAGTATGAACGGCAGGGGACTAGAGTTCTTC.

The chain combines TRBV11-1 with TRBJ2-5, with TRBD2 matching over 8 bases. Germline CDR1 reads SGHAT; CDR2 reads FQDESV (reference sequence). V lost 1 base, J lost 5 bases, and 6 bases stayed unmatched. The CDR3 runs 15 residues. The CDR3 region is CASSLVTGGHETQYF. Here the CDR3 DNA reads TGTGCCAGCAGCTTAGTAACGGGAGGGCACGAGACCCAGTACTTC.

J is TRBJ2-5 and V is TRBV7-2, with D perhaps TRBD2 (6 bases). The ends were cut back, 2 bases at V and 9 bases at J, with 16 bases in the middle. Germline CDR1 and CDR2: SGHTA and FQGNSA. CDR3 length: 14 amino acids. DNA for the CDR3: TGTGCCAGCAGCTTAAATCTAGCGTCTCGGGCCCAGTACTTC. The encoded protein is CASSLNLASRAQYF.

The chain links TRBV27 to TRBJ1-5; the D is unclear. The CDR3 consists of 13 residues. In germline, CDR1 is MNHEY, CDR2 SMNVEV (reference sequence). Trimming cost V 2 bases and J 3 bases, with 5 bases left between them. The CDR3, as DNA: TGTGCCAGCAGTTTACAGCTCAATCAGCCCCAGCATTTT. It specifies CASSLQLNQPQHF.

This chain links TRBV27 with TRBJ1-6, with no clear D. In germline, CDR1 is MNHEY, CDR2 SMNVEV (reference sequence). CDR3 size: 15 residues. V was trimmed by 5 bases and J by 3 bases, leaving 11 bases between them. For the CDR3, the DNA is TGTGCCAGCAGTATCCAGGCGTTCTATAATTCACCCCTCCACTTT. Protein sequence: CASSIQAFYNSPLHF.

The rearrangement links TRBV12-3 or TRBV12-4 to TRBJ2-1; a weak D match, TRBD2 (5 bases). Trimming stripped 6 bases from V and 7 bases from J, with 13 bases between. The CDR3 consists of 13 residues. CDR3 sequence reads: CASSYSTGNEQFF. The CDR3 nucleotides are TGTGCCAGCAGCTACTCGACGGGAAATGAGCAGTTCTTC.

As concerns this clone: Within the sample, other DNA sequences also encode this same CDR3. This chain uses TRBV4-2 with TRBJ2-2, with D possibly being TRBD1 (6 bases). CDR1 is LGHNA, CDR2 YNFKEQ, per germline. V was pared by 4 bases and J by 3 bases, with 12 bases between. The CDR3 covers 15 residues. The CDR3 loop reads CASSPGPGDTGELFF. In DNA form, the CDR3 reads TGTGCCAGCAGCCCGGGGCCAGGGGACACCGGGGAGCTGTTTTTT.

This clone was detected once. The rearrangement joins TRBV9 to TRBJ2-5; 7 nucleotides agree with TRBD2. The CDR3 contains 14 residues. Germline lookup yields CDR1 SGDLS and CDR2 YYNGEE. V was pared by 0 bases and J by 1 base, with 0 bases of the junction left unmatched. The CDR3 DNA reads as TGTGCCAGCAGCGTAGGCGGGGGCCAAGAGACCCAGTACTTC. Protein sequence: CASSVGGGQETQYF.

This clone was recorded once. This chain uses TRBV7-2 with TRBJ2-3, with 9 positions matching TRBD2. The CDR3 has 15 amino acids. V gave up 1 base and J gave up 6 bases; unmatched junction bases: 5. Germline V lookup: CDR1 SGHTA, CDR2 FQGNSA. The CDR3 loop is CASSLGLAGADTQYF. For the CDR3, the DNA is TGTGCCAGCAGCTTAGGTTTAGCGGGAGCGGATACGCAGTATTTT.

This clone was found once. The rearrangement links TRBV28 to TRBJ2-3, with 11 positions matching TRBD2. V dropped 8 bases and J dropped 1; count of bases not matched to a gene: 2. Germline CDR1 MDHEN, CDR2 SYDVKM. The CDR3 length is 14 residues. The CDR3 bases are TGTGCCAGCCTGGGACTAGCGGGCACAGATACGCAGTATTTT. Its protein product is CASLGLAGTDTQYF.

CDR3 region: CASSSFFGTSGTGELFF. As DNA, the CDR3 is TGTGCCAGCAGCTCTTTTTTCGGGACTAGCGGTACCGGGGAGCTGTTTTTT. The J gene is TRBJ2-2, the V gene TRBV5-5; 11 bases agree with TRBD2. Germline CDR1 is SGHKS and CDR2 is YYEKEE (reference sequence). This CDR3 region has 17 residues. Trimming took 3 bases from V and 5 from J; bases not matched to a gene: 9.

The rearrangement uses TRBV2 and TRBJ2-1, with 7 positions matching TRBD1. CDR3 size: 14 residues. The V gene's germline CDR1 is SNHLY and CDR2 FYNNEI. J was trimmed by 2 bases and V by 11 bases; bases with no gene match: 9. The CDR3 DNA reads TGTGCCGTACAGGGGTCCGCTACCTACAATGAGCAGTTCTTC. Translating gives CAVQGSATYNEQFF.

The chain joins TRBV27 to TRBJ2-5, with D perhaps given as TRBD1 or TRBD2 (6 bases each). Germline V gives CDR1 MNHEY, CDR2 SMNVEV (reference sequence). V was shortened by 2 bases and J by 5 bases, with 12 bases between the two germline ends. The CDR3 consists of 14 residues. CDR3 amino acids: CASSLVGAGETQYF. For the CDR3, the DNA is TGTGCCAGCAGTTTAGTGGGGGCGGGGGAGACCCAGTACTTC.

This chain connects TRBV21-1 to TRBJ1-3; the table names TRBD1, a call not compared with the DNA. TRBV21-1 is shown as a pseudogene. This CDR3 spans 14 amino acids. Here the CDR3 DNA reads TGTGCCAGCAGCAAAGTTTTGATCCAGGGCACCATATATTTT. This gives the protein CASSKVLIQGTIYF.

Here the CDR3 reads CASSDSGGEKLFF. DNA for the CDR3: TGTGCCAGCAGCGATAGTGGTGGTGAAAAACTGTTTTTT. This chain connects TRBV7-8 to TRBJ1-4; D is uncertain. This CDR3 spans 13 amino acids. CDR1 and CDR2 from the germline V gene are SGHVS and FQNEAQ. Trimming took 5 bases from V and 7 from J, leaving 11 bases between them.

The chain couples TRBV5-8 to TRBJ2-3; a weak D match, TRBD2 (5 bases). From germline, CDR1 is SGHTS and CDR2 YDEGEE. Trimming cost V 0 bases and J 0 bases, with 11 bases left between them. The CDR3 loop spans 16 amino acids. The CDR3 DNA is TGTGCCAGCAGCTTGGGCACAGCGGACAGCACAGATACGCAGTATTTT. Protein: CASSLGTADSTDTQYF.